What follows is one T cell receptor (beta chain) and its context. What it binds is not known. This sample stems from a study of cytomegalovirus exposure and HLA in healthy donors. Profiled with immunoSEQ multiplex PCR; TCRdb holds only in-frame clones, not every one. The table has 59,000 or so clones, 89% seen once. Overall study results and limits: Cytomegalovirus-associated status was assigned to 150 to 200 TCR beta chains. It was reported that the classifier diagnosed cytomegalovirus status with high specificity and sensitivity in both the original and validation cohorts.

Sequencing used PBMCs. The TCR sequence derives from a woman aged 18-29 years in good health and CMV-seronegative.

The DNA of the CDR3 is TGTGCCAGCAGCACCGCGCAGGGCGGCGGCAATCAGCCCCAGCATTTT. Protein: CASSTAQGGGNQPQHF. The chain is built from TRBV28 and TRBJ1-5; D might be TRBD1 (5 bases). This CDR3 region has 16 residues. The V end lost 6 bases, the J end lost 2 bases, and 17 bases lay between the germline ends. The V gene's germline CDR1 is MDHEN and CDR2 SYDVKM.